This record looks at one T cell receptor beta chain sequence and its context. The sample is drawn from a study of blood T cell repertoires in COVID-19. Study as a whole: Nucleic acid was either cDNA or gDNA, and it came from T cells, B-cell-depleted T cells, or PBMCs.

Original analysis: From reference gene primer amplification, estimates of nucleated cell counts were derived. Clones were sequenced by immunoSEQ multiplex PCR, and TCRdb holds only the in-frame ones, with some missing. V and J calls and clone size are given by that table; D and trimming were obtained from the DNA. The repertoire includes 55,000 to 70,000 clones, roughly 77% of them detected once, and around 16% sits in the top ten. Deletions cut 4 bases from V and 5 bases from J, with 13 bases between. The CDR3 covers 14 residues. Germline V CDR1 and CDR2: SGHNT, YENEEA. Sequencing was performed on peripheral blood. The sequence derives from a man aged 80 or over with acute or convalescent COVID-19. V is TRBV11-3 and J is TRBJ2-3; D possibly corresponds to TRBD2 (6 bases). The CDR3 sequence: CASSSGTVGDTQYF. In DNA form, the CDR3 reads TGTGCCAGCAGCTCGGGGACTGTTGGAGATACGCAGTATTTT.